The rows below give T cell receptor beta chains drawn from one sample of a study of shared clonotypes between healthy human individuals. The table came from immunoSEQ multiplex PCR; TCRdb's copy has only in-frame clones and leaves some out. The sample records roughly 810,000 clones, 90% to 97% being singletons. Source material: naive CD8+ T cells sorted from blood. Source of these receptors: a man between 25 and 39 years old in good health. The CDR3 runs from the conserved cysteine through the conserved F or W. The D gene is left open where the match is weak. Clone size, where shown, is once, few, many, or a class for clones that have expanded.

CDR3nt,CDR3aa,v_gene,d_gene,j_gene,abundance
TGTGCCAGCAGTGGTCCGGACAGAACCTACGAGCAGTACTTC,CASSGPDRTYEQYF,TRBV6-4,NA,TRBJ2-7,NA
TGTGCCAGCAGTGATGGCGGGAGGGCCAATGAGCAGTTCTTC,CASSDGGRANEQFF,TRBV6-1,TRBD2,TRBJ2-1,NA
TGTGCCAGCTCACCCGACAGGGACGAGCAGTACTTC,CASSPDRDEQYF,TRBV18,TRBD1,TRBJ2-7,NA
TGCGCCAGCAGCCGCGAAAACAGGGAACTATACTTC,CASSRENRELYF,TRBV4-1,NA,TRBJ2-7,NA
TGTGCCAGCAGTTTAATAGCGGGAGGTTGGGAGACCCAGTACTTC,CASSLIAGGWETQYF,TRBV27,TRBD2,TRBJ2-5,NA
TGTGCCAGCAGTTTCGGAAGGGAGCAGTACTTC,CASSFGREQYF,TRBV27,NA,TRBJ2-7,NA
TGTGCCAGCAGGCCCTCGGGATCCACCTACAATGAGCAGTTCTTC,CASRPSGSTYNEQFF,TRBV27,NA,TRBJ2-1,once
TGTGCCAGCAGCCGCCCGACAGGGCTGGCTGGAAACACCATATATTTT,CASSRPTGLAGNTIYF,TRBV7-9,TRBD1,TRBJ1-3,NA
TGTGCCAGCTCACCAGGGGACAGCGGCTACAATGAGCAGTTCTTC,CASSPGDSGYNEQFF,TRBV18,TRBD1,TRBJ2-1,NA
TGCGCCAGCAGCCAAGATTGGGGGGGCGAGCAGTACTTC,CASSQDWGGEQYF,TRBV4-3,TRBD2,TRBJ2-7,once
TGTGCCAGCAGTCCAGCGGGAGTAGGCTACAATGAGCAGTTCTTC,CASSPAGVGYNEQFF,TRBV2,TRBD2,TRBJ2-1,NA
TGTGCCAGCAGCCATGAGGCGGTTGGGAACACTGAAGCTTTCTTT,CASSHEAVGNTEAFF,TRBV13,NA,TRBJ1-1,NA
TGTGCCAGCAGCGCACAATGGGCCTCCTATGGCTACACCTTC,CASSAQWASYGYTF,TRBV9,NA,TRBJ1-2,NA
TGTGCCAGCAGCCCGCCGGACAGGGTCTATGGCTACACCTTC,CASSPPDRVYGYTF,TRBV11-2,TRBD1,TRBJ1-2,NA
TGTGCCAGCTCGACAACGAACACCGGGGAGCTGTTTTTT,CASSTTNTGELFF,TRBV18,NA,TRBJ2-2,NA
TGTGCCAGCAGTTCCGGACTAGCGGGAGTCTACGAGCAGTACTTC,CASSSGLAGVYEQYF,TRBV28,TRBD2,TRBJ2-7,NA
TGTGCCAGCAGCTTAGCCCTCTACGAGCAGTACTTC,CASSLALYEQYF,TRBV7-9,NA,TRBJ2-7,NA
TGTGCCAGCAGTTGGTCGCCCAGGCCCCCCGGGGAGCTGTTTTTT,CASSWSPRPPGELFF,TRBV2,NA,TRBJ2-2,NA
TGTGCCAGCAGCGCCCGGACCGCTAGGGCAACTAATGAAAAACTGTTTTTT,CASSARTARATNEKLFF,TRBV13,NA,TRBJ1-4,NA
TGTGCCTGGCGACAGGGGGCTTTTCTTATGAACACTGAAGCTTTCTTT,CAWRQGAFLMNTEAFF,TRBV30,TRBD1,TRBJ1-1,NA
TGTGCCAGCAGTGAGGGACTAGATCTGGAGTACTTC,CASSEGLDLEYF,TRBV6-5,TRBD2,TRBJ2-7,NA
TGTGCCAGCAGTCTGGACAACTCCTACAATGAGCAGTTCTTC,CASSLDNSYNEQFF,TRBV27,NA,TRBJ2-1,NA
TGTGCCAGCAGCGCAACCGGGACAGGGAACCGGGAGCGGTATGGCTACACCTTC,CASSATGTGNRERYGYTF,TRBV12-1,NA,TRBJ1-2,NA
TGTGCCAGCAGCTTAGGAAGAACCAGGGAGAATGAAAAACTGTTTTTT,CASSLGRTRENEKLFF,TRBV7-9,NA,TRBJ1-4,NA
TGCGCCAGCAGCCCGATCGTCGAGGATACTCAGCCCCAGCATTTT,CASSPIVEDTQPQHF,TRBV4-1,NA,TRBJ1-5,NA
TGTGCCAGCAGGGTGCAGGGGATGTACGAGCAGTACTTC,CASRVQGMYEQYF,TRBV2,NA,TRBJ2-7,NA
TGTGCCAGCAGTGACAGGGGTGGGGCCCTCTCTTCGGCAGATACGCAGTATTTT,CASSDRGGALSSADTQYF,TRBV6-4,NA,TRBJ2-3,NA
TGTGCCAGCAGTCAACTCTCCTACGAGCAGTACTTC,CASSQLSYEQYF,TRBV14,NA,TRBJ2-7,NA
TGTGCCAGCAGCTTATGGGCTCGGCAGGGGGATCAGCCCCAGCATTTT,CASSLWARQGDQPQHF,TRBV13,TRBD1,TRBJ1-5,NA
TGTGCCAGCTATGGCAGTCGAGCTTTCTTT,CASYGSRAFF,TRBV6-6,NA,TRBJ1-1,NA
TGTGCCAGCAGCTTGGTAACAGGGTGGGAATCAGATACGCAGTATTTT,CASSLVTGWESDTQYF,TRBV5-6,NA,TRBJ2-3,NA
TGTGCCAGCAGCGCGTACCCAGGATACCAAGAGACCCAGTACTTC,CASSAYPGYQETQYF,TRBV9,NA,TRBJ2-5,NA
TGTGCCAGCAGTTACGGGCGGGGTGACATCTATCAGCCCCAGCATTTT,CASSYGRGDIYQPQHF,TRBV6-6,NA,TRBJ1-5,once
TGTGCCAGCAGCTTGGGGTTACAAGAGACCCAGTACTTC,CASSLGLQETQYF,TRBV5-4,NA,TRBJ2-5,NA
TGTGCCAGCAGCTTAGGTGGGGGTAGGGGGGAGCTGTTTTTT,CASSLGGGRGELFF,TRBV7-2,NA,TRBJ2-2,NA
TGCAGCGCCACCTGGGACAGGGTCCCCTACGAGCAGTACTTC,CSATWDRVPYEQYF,TRBV29-1,TRBD1,TRBJ2-7,NA
TGTGCCATCAGTGAGGTACTAGCGGGAGATGGTGAGCAGTTCTTC,CAISEVLAGDGEQFF,TRBV10-3,TRBD2,TRBJ2-1,NA
TGTGCCAGCAGCTTACTAAGCACAGATACGCAGTATTTT,CASSLLSTDTQYF,TRBV7-9,NA,TRBJ2-3,NA
TGTGCCAGCAGCCTCTCGTTGGCTAGCGGGGAGAGTAGCACAGATACGCAGTATTTT,CASSLSLASGESSTDTQYF,TRBV9,TRBD2,TRBJ2-3,NA
TGTGCCAGCAGTTGGGGACAGGATGAAGCTTTCTTT,CASSWGQDEAFF,TRBV5-4,TRBD1,TRBJ1-1,once
TGTGCCAGTAGTCTTTGGACAGGTGACTACGAGCAGTACTTC,CASSLWTGDYEQYF,TRBV19,TRBD1,TRBJ2-7,NA
TGTGCCAGCAGCTTAGAACTAGCGGGAGCTAGGAATGAGCAGTTCTTC,CASSLELAGARNEQFF,TRBV7-8,TRBD2,TRBJ2-1,once
TGTGCCACCAGCAGAGAGAGTAGCGGAGGTGACAATGAGCAGTTCTTC,CATSRESSGGDNEQFF,TRBV15,NA,TRBJ2-1,NA
TGTGCCAGCATCAAAATGCCAATAGGCGATGAGCAGTTCTTC,CASIKMPIGDEQFF,TRBV7-2,NA,TRBJ2-1,NA
TGTGCCAGCAGCTTAGGCTCCGGGACTATGGGCAATCAGCCCCAGCATTTT,CASSLGSGTMGNQPQHF,TRBV11-2,NA,TRBJ1-5,NA
TGCAGCGTTGGAGGACAGGGGTCCTACGAGCAGTACTTC,CSVGGQGSYEQYF,TRBV29-1,TRBD1,TRBJ2-7,NA
TGTGCCACCGGAACGACCGGTCAGCCCCAGCATTTT,CATGTTGQPQHF,TRBV19,NA,TRBJ1-5,NA
TGCAGCGTTGAGACAGACACAGATACGCAGTATTTT,CSVETDTDTQYF,TRBV29-1,NA,TRBJ2-3,NA
TGTGCCAGCGGATACTCACTCGAAGGGTTACGCGAAGTCGCAGATACGCAGTATTTT,CASGYSLEGLREVADTQYF,TRBV2,NA,TRBJ2-3,NA
TGCAGCGTTGACGGGGGGCGCGACACAGATACGCAGTATTTT,CSVDGGRDTDTQYF,TRBV29-1,NA,TRBJ2-3,NA
TGTGCCAGCTCATTAGCAGGGGGCGGTGGCTACACCTTC,CASSLAGGGGYTF,TRBV5-6,TRBD1,TRBJ1-2,NA
TGTGCCAGCAGCTTAGCTTCGTGGGACCCATCCTACGAGCAGTACTTC,CASSLASWDPSYEQYF,TRBV7-2,NA,TRBJ2-7,NA
TGTGCCAGCAGTCTTCGGGGAAACTACGAGCAGTACTTC,CASSLRGNYEQYF,TRBV27,NA,TRBJ2-7,NA
TGTGCCATCAGTGGTGACGAACTTATGGCTTTCACCTTC,CAISGDELMAFTF,TRBV10-3,NA,TRBJ1-2,NA